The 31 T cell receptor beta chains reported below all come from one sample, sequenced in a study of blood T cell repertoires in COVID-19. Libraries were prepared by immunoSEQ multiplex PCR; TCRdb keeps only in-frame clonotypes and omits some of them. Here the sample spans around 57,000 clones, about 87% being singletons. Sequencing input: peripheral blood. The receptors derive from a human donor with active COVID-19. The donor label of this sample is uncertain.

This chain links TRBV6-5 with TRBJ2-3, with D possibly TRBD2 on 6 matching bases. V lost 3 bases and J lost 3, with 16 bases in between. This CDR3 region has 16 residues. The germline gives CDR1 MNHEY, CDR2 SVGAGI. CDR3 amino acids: CASSYVASAATDTQYF. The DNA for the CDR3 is TGTGCCAGCAGTTATGTGGCTAGCGCAGCGACAGATACGCAGTATTTT.

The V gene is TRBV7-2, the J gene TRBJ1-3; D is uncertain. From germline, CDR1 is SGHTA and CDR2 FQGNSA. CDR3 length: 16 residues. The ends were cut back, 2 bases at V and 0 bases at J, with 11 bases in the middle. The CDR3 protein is CASSLTLAFSGNTIYF. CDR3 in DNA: TGTGCCAGCAGCTTAACGTTGGCCTTCTCTGGAAACACCATATATTTT.

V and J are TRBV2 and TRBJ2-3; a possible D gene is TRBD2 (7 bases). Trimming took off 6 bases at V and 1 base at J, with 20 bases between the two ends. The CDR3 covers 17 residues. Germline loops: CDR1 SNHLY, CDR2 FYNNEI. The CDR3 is CASRGASGGDGTDTQYF. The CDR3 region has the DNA TGTGCCAGCAGGGGTGCGTCGGGGGGCGATGGCACAGATACGCAGTATTTT.

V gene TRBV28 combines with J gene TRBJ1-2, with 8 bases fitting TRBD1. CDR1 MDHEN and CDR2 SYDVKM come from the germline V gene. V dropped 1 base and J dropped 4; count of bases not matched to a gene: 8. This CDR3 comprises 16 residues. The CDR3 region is CASSLSLLDRGYGYTF. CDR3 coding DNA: TGTGCCAGCAGTTTATCCTTGCTAGACAGGGGCTATGGCTACACCTTC.

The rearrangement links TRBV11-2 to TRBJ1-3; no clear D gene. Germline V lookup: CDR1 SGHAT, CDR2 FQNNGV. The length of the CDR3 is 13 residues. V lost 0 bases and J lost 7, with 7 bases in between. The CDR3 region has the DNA TGTGCCAGCAGCTTAGAGGCGGGTAACACCATATATTTT. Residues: CASSLEAGNTIYF.

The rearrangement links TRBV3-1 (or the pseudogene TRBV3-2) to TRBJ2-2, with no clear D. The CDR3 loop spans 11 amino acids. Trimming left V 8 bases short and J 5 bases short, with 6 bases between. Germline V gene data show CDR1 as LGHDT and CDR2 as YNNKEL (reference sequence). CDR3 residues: CASCRTGELFF. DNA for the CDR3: TGTGCCAGCTGTCGGACCGGGGAGCTGTTTTTT.

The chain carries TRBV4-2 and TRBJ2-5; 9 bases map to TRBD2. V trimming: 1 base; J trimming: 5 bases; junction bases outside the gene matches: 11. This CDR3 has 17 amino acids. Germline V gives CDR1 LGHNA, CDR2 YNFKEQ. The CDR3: CASSQGTGLAVDETQYF. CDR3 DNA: TGTGCCAGCAGCCAAGGGACGGGACTAGCTGTGGATGAGACCCAGTACTTC.

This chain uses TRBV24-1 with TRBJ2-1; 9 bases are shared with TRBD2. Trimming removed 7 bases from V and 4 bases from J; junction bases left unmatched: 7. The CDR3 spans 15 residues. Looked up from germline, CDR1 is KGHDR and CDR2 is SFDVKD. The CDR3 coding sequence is TGTGCCACCAGCTCCCCGGGACTAGCTTACAATGAGCAGTTCTTC. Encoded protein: CATSSPGLAYNEQFF.

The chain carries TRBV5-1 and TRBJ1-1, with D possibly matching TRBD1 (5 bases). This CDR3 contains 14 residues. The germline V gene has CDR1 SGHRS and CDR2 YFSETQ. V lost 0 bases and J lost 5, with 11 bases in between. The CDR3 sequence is CASSLGAGRTEAFF. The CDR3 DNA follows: TGCGCCAGCAGCTTGGGGGCAGGGAGGACTGAAGCTTTCTTT.

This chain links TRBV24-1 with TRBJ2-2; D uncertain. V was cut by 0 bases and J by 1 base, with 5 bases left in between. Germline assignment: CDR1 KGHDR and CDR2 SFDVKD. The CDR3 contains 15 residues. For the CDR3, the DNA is TGTGCCACCAGTGATTTGTGGCAGAACACCGGGGAGCTGTTTTTT. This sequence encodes CATSDLWQNTGELFF.

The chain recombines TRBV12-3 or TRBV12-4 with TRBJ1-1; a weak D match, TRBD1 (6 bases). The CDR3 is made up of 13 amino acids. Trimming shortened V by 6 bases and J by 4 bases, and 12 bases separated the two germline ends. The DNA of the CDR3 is TGTGCCAGCAGGACCCCAGGGGTCACTGAAGCTTTCTTT. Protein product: CASRTPGVTEAFF.

The CDR3 spells CASSPGQGRAFF. In DNA, the CDR3 is TGTGCCAGCAGCCCCGGACAGGGGAGGGCTTTCTTT. V gene TRBV7-9 combines with J gene TRBJ1-1, with TRBD1 matching 9 bases. Germline CDR1 reads SEHNR; CDR2 reads FQNEAQ (reference sequence). The CDR3 is made up of 12 amino acids. J lost 11 bases, V lost 5 bases, and 6 bases had no gene match.

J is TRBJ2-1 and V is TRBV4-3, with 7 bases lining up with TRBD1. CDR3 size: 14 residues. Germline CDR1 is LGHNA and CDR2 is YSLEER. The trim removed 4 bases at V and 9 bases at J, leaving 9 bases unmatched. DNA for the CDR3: TGCGCCAGCAGCCCCCTGACAGGGAGCGGTGAGCAGTTCTTC. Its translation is CASSPLTGSGEQFF.

This CDR3 is CSVRSGSTYNEQFF. CDR3 sequence (DNA): TGCAGCGTCCGGTCGGGATCGACATACAATGAGCAGTTCTTC. The chain carries TRBV29-1 and TRBJ2-1; weak D call: TRBD2 (5 bases). This CDR3 region has 14 residues. V was pared by 6 bases and J by 4 bases, with 16 bases between. CDR1 is SQVTM, CDR2 ANQGSEA, per germline.

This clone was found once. CDR3 nucleotide sequence: TGTGCCAGCAGGCTAGCGGGCCTCTACAATGAGCAGTTCTTC. It yields the protein CASRLAGLYNEQFF. This chain uses TRBV2 with TRBJ2-1, with 8 positions matching TRBD2. CDR3 length equals 14 residues. With 6 bases clipped from V and 3 bases from J, the junction kept 4 bases outside the gene matches. The germline V gene has CDR1 SNHLY and CDR2 FYNNEI.

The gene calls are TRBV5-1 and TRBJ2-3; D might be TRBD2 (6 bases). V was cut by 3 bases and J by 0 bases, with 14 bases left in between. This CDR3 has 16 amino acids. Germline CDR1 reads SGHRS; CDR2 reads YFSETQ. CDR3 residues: CASSSNPGTSTDTQYF. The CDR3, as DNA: TGCGCCAGCAGCTCTAACCCCGGGACTAGCACAGATACGCAGTATTTT. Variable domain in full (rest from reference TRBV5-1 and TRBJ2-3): KAGVTQTPRYLIKTRGQQVTLSCSPISGHRSVSWYQQTPGQGLQFLFEYFSETQRNKGNFPGRFSGRQFSNSRSEMNVSTLELGDSALYLCASSSNPGTSTDTQYFGPGTRLTVL.

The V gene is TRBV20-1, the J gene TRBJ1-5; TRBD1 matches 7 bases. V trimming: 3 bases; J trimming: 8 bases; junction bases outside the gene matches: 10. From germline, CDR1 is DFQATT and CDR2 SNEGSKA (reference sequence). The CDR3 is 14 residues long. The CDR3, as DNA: TGCAGTGCTAGTTTTTCAGGGGGAAGGAAGCCCCAGCATTTT. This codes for CSASFSGGRKPQHF.

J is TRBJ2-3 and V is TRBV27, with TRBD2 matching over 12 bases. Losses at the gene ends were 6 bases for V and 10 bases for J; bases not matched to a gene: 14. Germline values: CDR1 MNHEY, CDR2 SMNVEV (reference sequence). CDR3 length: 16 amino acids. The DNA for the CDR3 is TGTGCCAGCAGATCCGGGACTAGCGGGCCTATTTTCCCGCAGTATTTT. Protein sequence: CASRSGTSGPIFPQYF.

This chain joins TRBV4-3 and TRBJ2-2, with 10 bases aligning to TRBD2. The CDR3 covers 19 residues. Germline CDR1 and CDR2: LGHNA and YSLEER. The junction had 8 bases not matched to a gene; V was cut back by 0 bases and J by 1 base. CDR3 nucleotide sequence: TGCGCCAGCAGCCAAGAGGTGCACTCTAGCGGGAGGAACACCGGGGAGCTGTTTTTT. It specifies CASSQEVHSSGRNTGELFF.

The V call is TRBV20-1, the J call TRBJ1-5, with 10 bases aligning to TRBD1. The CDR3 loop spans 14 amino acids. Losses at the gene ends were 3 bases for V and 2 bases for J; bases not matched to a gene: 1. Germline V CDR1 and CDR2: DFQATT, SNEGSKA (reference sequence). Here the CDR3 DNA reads TGCAGTGCTAGTGGGACAGGGGGCAATCAGCCCCAGCATTTT. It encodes CSASGTGGNQPQHF.

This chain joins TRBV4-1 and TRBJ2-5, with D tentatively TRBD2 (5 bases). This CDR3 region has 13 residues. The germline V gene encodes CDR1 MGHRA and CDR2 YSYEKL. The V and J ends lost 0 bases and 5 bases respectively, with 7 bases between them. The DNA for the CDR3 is TGCGCCAGCAGCCAAGATCGGAGGGAGACCCAGTACTTC. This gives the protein CASSQDRRETQYF.

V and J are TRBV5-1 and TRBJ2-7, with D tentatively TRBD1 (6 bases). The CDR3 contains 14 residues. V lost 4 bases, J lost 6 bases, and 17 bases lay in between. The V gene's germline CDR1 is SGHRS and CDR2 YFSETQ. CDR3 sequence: CASSQPGTPREQYF. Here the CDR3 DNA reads TGCGCCAGCAGCCAACCCGGGACACCCCGCGAGCAGTACTTC.

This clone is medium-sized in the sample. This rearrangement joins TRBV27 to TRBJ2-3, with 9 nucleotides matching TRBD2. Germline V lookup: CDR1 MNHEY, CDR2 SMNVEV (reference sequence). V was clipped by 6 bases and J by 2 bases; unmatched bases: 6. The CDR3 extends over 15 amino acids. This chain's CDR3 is CASSPRTSVTDTQYF. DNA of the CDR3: TGTGCCAGCAGCCCCCGGACTAGCGTCACAGATACGCAGTATTTT.

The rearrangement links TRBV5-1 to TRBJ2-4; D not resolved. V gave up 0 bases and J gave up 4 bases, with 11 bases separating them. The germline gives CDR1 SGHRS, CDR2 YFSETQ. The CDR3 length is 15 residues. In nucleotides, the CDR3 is TGCGCCAGCAGCTTGGAAGGTTTGAGGAAAAACATTCAGTACTTC. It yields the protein CASSLEGLRKNIQYF.

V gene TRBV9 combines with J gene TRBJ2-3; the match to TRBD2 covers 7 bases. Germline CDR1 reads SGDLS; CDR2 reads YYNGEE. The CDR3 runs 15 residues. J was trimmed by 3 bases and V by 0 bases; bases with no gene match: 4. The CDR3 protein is CASSVVGEGTDTQYF. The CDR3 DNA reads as TGTGCCAGCAGCGTAGTGGGGGAGGGGACAGATACGCAGTATTTT.

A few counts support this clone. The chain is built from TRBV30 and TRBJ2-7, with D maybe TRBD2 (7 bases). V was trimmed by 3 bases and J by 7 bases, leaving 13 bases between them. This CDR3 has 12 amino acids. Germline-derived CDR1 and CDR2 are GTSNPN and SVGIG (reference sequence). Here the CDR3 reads CAWSRGAWEQYF. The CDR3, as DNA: TGTGCCTGGAGCCGGGGGGCTTGGGAGCAGTACTTC.

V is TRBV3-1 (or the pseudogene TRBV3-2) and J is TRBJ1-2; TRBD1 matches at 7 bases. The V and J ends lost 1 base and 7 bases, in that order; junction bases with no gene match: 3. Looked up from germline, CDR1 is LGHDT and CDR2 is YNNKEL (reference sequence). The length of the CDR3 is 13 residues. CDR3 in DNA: TGTGCCAGCAGCCAAGTAAAGGGGGCTGGCTACACCTTC. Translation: CASSQVKGAGYTF.

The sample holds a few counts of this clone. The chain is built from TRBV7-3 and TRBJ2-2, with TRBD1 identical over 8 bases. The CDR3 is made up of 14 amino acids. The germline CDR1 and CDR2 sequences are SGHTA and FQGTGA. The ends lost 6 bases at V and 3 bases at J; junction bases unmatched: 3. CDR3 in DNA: TGTGCCAGCAGGAAGACAGGGGACACCGGGGAGCTGTTTTTT. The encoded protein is CASRKTGDTGELFF.

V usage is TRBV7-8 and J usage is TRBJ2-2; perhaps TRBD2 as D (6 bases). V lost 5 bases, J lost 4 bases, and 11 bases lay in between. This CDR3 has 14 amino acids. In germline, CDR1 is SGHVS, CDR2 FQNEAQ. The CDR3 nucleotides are TGTGCCAGCAGCATCGGGACTCTCACCGGGGAGCTGTTTTTT. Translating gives CASSIGTLTGELFF.

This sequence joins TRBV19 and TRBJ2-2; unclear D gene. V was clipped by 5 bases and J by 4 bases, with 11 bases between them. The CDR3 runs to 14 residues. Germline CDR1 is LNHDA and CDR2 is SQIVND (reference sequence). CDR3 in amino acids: CASSPRIGTGELFF. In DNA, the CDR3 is TGTGCCAGTAGTCCTAGGATCGGCACCGGGGAGCTGTTTTTT.

The CDR3 region is CASSRTTGGAKNTEAFF. The CDR3 nucleotides read TGTGCCAGCAGCCGTACAACAGGGGGCGCAAAGAACACTGAAGCTTTCTTT. The chain carries TRBV6-2 or TRBV6-3 and TRBJ1-1, with 9 bases lining up with TRBD1. V lost 6 bases to trimming and J lost 1 base; unmatched junction nucleotides: 12. From germline, CDR1 is MNHEY and CDR2 SVGEGT. This CDR3 region has 17 residues.